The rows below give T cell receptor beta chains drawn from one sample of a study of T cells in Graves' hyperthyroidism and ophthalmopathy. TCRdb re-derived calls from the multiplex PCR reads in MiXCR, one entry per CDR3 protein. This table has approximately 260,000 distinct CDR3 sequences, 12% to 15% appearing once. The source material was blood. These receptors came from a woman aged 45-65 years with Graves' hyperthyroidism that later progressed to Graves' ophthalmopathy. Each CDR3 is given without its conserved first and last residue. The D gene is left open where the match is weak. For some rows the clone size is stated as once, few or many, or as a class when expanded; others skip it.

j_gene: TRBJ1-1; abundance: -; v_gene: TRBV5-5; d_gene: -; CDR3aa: ASSYITRVIGDTEAF
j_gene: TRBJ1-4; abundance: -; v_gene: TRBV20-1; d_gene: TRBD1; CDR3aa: SAREGTGGEKLF
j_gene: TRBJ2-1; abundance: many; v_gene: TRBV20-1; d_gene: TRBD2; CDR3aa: SGVGLADNEQF
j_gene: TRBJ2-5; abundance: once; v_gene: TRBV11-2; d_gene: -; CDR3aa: ASSPLEAAGLTETQY
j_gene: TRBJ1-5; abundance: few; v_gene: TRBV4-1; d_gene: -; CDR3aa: ASSPLGLSVEPQH
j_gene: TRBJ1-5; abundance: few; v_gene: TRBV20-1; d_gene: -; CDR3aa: SARDDRDWHNQPQH
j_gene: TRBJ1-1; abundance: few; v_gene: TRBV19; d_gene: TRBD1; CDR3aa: ASSMTGRTEAF
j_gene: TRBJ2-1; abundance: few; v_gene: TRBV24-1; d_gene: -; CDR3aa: ATSDRGVEF
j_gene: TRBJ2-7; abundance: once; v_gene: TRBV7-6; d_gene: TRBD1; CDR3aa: ASSRGQGGLYEQY
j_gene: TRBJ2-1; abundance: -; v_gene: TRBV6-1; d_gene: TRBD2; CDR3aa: ASSYGTSGDHNYNEQF
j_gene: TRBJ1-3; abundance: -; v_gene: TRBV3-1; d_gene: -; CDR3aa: ASSPLGGAGNTIY
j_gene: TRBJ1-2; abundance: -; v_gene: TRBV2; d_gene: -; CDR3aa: ASSETEYGYT
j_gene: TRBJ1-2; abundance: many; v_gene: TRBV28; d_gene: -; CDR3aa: ASRRDPNYGYT
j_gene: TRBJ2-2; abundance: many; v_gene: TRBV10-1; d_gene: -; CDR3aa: ASSRTATGELF
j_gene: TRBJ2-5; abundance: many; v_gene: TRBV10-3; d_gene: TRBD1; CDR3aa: AISENLAGQGGETQY
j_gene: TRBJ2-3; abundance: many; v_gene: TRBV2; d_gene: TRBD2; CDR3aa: ASGLAGVGDTQY
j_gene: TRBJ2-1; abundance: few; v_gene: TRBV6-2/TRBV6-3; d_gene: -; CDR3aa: ASSYPGRSSYNEQF